The count of the clone carrying this T cell receptor (beta chain) is one. These data are taken from a study of identical twins. Unique molecular identifiers were in the cDNA, with template-switch universal primer binding. Using its own MiXCR run on the 5' RACE reads, TCRdb lists one record per CDR3 protein. The table shows 200,000 to 300,000 distinct CDR3 sequences, with about 7.3% occurring only once. The CDR3 length is 12 residues. From germline, CDR1 is SGHTA and CDR2 FQGNSA. V dropped 5 bases and J dropped 8 bases, with 9 bases sitting between them. The data were also submitted as part of a second study, on yellow fever vaccine responses in identical twins.

The receptor was isolated from a woman between 18 and 30 years old in good health. The specimen was memory (CD45RO+) T cells sorted from blood. The chain uses TRBV7-2 and TRBJ2-2, with D uncertain. The CDR3 nucleotides read TGTGCCAGCAGCCTCAGCGATGGGGAGCTGTTTTTT. Its translation: CASSLSDGELFF. Full variable domain (outside the CDR3, taken from reference TRBV7-2 and TRBJ2-2): GAGVSQSPSNKVTEKGKDVELRCDPISGHTALYWYRQSLGQGLEFLIYFQGNSAPDKSGLPSDRFSAERTGGSVSTLTIQRTQQEDSAVYLCASSLSDGELFFGEGSRLTVL.